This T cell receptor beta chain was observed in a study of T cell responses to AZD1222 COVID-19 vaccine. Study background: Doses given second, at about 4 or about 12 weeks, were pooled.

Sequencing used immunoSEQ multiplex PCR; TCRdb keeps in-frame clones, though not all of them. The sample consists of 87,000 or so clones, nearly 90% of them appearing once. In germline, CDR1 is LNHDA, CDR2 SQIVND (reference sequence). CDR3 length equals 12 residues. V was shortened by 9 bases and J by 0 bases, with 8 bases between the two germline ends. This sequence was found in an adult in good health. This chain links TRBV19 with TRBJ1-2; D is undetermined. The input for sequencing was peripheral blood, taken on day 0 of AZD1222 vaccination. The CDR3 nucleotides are TGTGCCAGCAGCAGGACTAACTATGGCTACACCTTC. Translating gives CASSRTNYGYTF.